The 14 T cell receptor beta chains in this list originate from one sample, sequenced in a study of OX40 agonist ivuxolimab in advanced cancers. Libraries were prepared by immunoSEQ multiplex PCR; TCRdb keeps only in-frame clonotypes and omits some of them. Among 70,000 to 95,000 clones listed, 80% to 95% were seen once. The sample in question was CD4+ or CD8+ T cells sorted from blood, obtained in a trial of the OX40 agonist ivuxolimab. These receptors originate from an adult with an advanced solid tumor such as melanoma, head and neck, liver or kidney cancer.

V usage is TRBV27 and J usage is TRBJ1-2; no firm D call. Trimming stripped 11 bases from V and 7 bases from J, with 14 bases between. CDR1 MNHEY and CDR2 SMNVEV come from the germline V gene (reference sequence). This CDR3 has 11 amino acids. DNA for the CDR3: TGTGCCGGCGGGAGGACTGGTGGCTACACCTTC. Translated, it gives CAGGRTGGYTF.

This chain connects TRBV5-8 to TRBJ2-1; D is uncertain. This CDR3 has 16 amino acids. The V end lost 3 bases, the J end lost 0 bases, and 13 bases lay between the germline ends. CDR1 and CDR2 (germline): SGHTS, YDEGEE. CDR3 nucleotide sequence: TGTGCCAGCAGCTGGAAAGTACGCAGCTCCTACAATGAGCAGTTCTTC. The encoded protein is CASSWKVRSSYNEQFF.

A word on this clone: At one of its ends the junction is not consistent with the germline gene, which may arise from a read error. The same CDR3 is also encoded by other DNA sequences in this sample. This chain links TRBV6-5 with TRBJ2-6, with a weak D call TRBD1 (5 bases). The CDR3 covers 15 residues. Looked up from germline, CDR1 is MNHEY and CDR2 is SVGAGI. The CDR3, as DNA: TGTGCCAGCAGTGCACTTAGCTCTGGGGCCAACGTCTTGACTTTC. Translated, it gives CASSALSSGANVLTF.

This clone was recorded once. The chain couples TRBV6-5 to TRBJ1-6, with no clear D. CDR1 and CDR2 from the germline V gene are MNHEY and SVGAGI. Trimming removed 5 bases from V and 10 bases from J, with 15 bases in between. The CDR3 covers 14 residues. Written as DNA, the CDR3 is TGTGCCAGCAGTGAAAGGGCCCTCTACTCACCCCTCCACTTT. Its protein product is CASSERALYSPLHF.

The rearrangement uses TRBV6-5 and TRBJ1-1; D possibly corresponds to TRBD1 (6 bases). Germline V gives CDR1 MNHEY, CDR2 SVGAGI. This CDR3 is 15 amino acids long. The V gene lost 2 bases and the J gene lost 8 bases, with 18 bases spanning the gap. CDR3 in DNA: TGTGCCAGCAGTTACGTAACAGGGTATTCTATAGAAGCTTTCTTT. It codes for CASSYVTGYSIEAFF.

This rearrangement joins TRBV5-1 to TRBJ2-7; D is undetermined. Per germline, CDR1 SGHRS and CDR2 YFSETQ. Trimming took 3 bases from V and 4 from J, leaving 8 bases between them. This CDR3 comprises 12 residues. CDR3 sequence (DNA): TGCGCCAGCAGCTCCCAAAGGTACGAGCAGTACTTC. Its protein is CASSSQRYEQYF. The full variable domain, completed using reference TRBV5-1 and TRBJ2-7, is KAGVTQTPRYLIKTRGQQVTLSCSPISGHRSVSWYQQTPGQGLQFLFEYFSETQRNKGNFPGRFSGRQFSNSRSEMNVSTLELGDSALYLCASSSQRYEQYFGPGTRLTVT.

This sequence joins TRBV30 and TRBJ2-7; TRBD1 matches at 12 bases. V lost 3 bases, J lost 2 bases, and 8 bases stayed unmatched. Germline values: CDR1 GTSNPN, CDR2 SVGIG (reference sequence). The CDR3 loop spans 16 amino acids. This chain's CDR3 is CAWRLPGQGAPYEQYF. DNA for the CDR3: TGTGCCTGGAGGCTACCGGGACAGGGGGCCCCCTACGAGCAGTACTTC. Variable domain in full (rest from reference TRBV30 and TRBJ2-7): SQTIHQWPATLVQPVGSPLSLECTVEGTSNPNLYWYRQAAGRGLQLLFYSVGIGQISSEVPQNLSASRPQDRQFILSSKKLLLSDSGFYLCAWRLPGQGAPYEQYFGPGTRLTVT.

The CDR3 here is CASSQLGPPSDTQYF. The CDR3 nucleotides are TGCGCCAGCAGCCAGCTCGGCCCCCCGTCTGATACGCAGTATTTT. The rearrangement links TRBV5-1 to TRBJ2-3; no reliable D call. The CDR3 loop spans 15 amino acids. Trimming stripped 4 bases from V and 6 bases from J, with 18 bases between. Germline V gene data show CDR1 as SGHRS and CDR2 as YFSETQ.

The chain uses TRBV11-3 and TRBJ1-6; D is unresolved. This CDR3 has 13 amino acids. Germline V lookup: CDR1 SGHNT, CDR2 YENEEA. V was clipped by 0 bases and J by 9 bases, with 6 bases between them. The CDR3 region has the DNA TGTGCCAGCAGCTTAGAGGCTAGTTCACCCCTCCACTTT. Protein: CASSLEASSPLHF. The whole variable domain, filled in from reference TRBV11-3 and TRBJ1-6, reads EAGVVQSPRYKIIEKKQPVAFWCNPISGHNTLYWYLQNLGQGPELLIRYENEEAVDDSQLPKDRFSAERLKGVDSTLKIQPAELGDSAVYLCASSLEASSPLHFGNGTRLTVT.

V usage is TRBV6-1 and J usage is TRBJ2-7, with 10 bases lining up with TRBD1. The CDR3 covers 15 residues. Germline values: CDR1 MNHNS, CDR2 SASEGT. V lost 6 bases, J lost 1 base, and 6 bases stayed unmatched. In nucleotides, the CDR3 is TGTGCCAGCAGCGTGGGGACAGGGGCGTCCTACGAGCAGTACGTC. Amino acids: CASSVGTGASYEQYV.

V gene TRBV7-2 combines with J gene TRBJ2-1; D might be TRBD1 or TRBD2, each matching 5 bases. CDR1 and CDR2 from the germline V gene are SGHTA and FQGNSA. The CDR3 spans 16 residues. Trimming removed 5 bases at V and 2 bases at J, with 16 bases between. CDR3 sequence (DNA): TGTGCCAGCAGCACAGAATCCGGGGCCACCTACAATGAGCAGTTCTTC. The encoded protein is CASSTESGATYNEQFF.

The chain has TRBV15 and TRBJ2-1; no clear D. The V end lost 3 bases, the J end lost 0 bases, and 12 bases lay between the germline ends. This CDR3 region has 16 residues. Germline lookup yields CDR1 LNHNV and CDR2 YYDKDF (reference sequence). The CDR3 sequence: CATSRFPADSYNEQFF. The DNA of the CDR3 is TGTGCCACCAGCAGGTTCCCGGCGGACTCCTACAATGAGCAGTTCTTC.

With respect to this clone: Mismatch with germline at one junction end may stem from a read error. CDR3 amino acids: CARSITGELFF. In DNA form, the CDR3 reads TGTGCCCGTAGTATTACCGGGGAGCTGTTTTTT. V is TRBV19 and J is TRBJ2-2; D remains ambiguous. This CDR3 has 11 residues. CDR1 and CDR2 (germline): LNHDA, SQIVND (reference sequence).

The genes are TRBV5-6 and TRBJ1-6; 7 bases match TRBD1. The CDR3 sequence is 15 residues long. From germline, CDR1 is SGHDT and CDR2 YYEEEE. After removal of 4 bases from V and 3 bases from J, the junction contained 4 bases not matched to a gene. DNA for the CDR3: TGTGCCAGCAGCCCCCGGACAGGCTATAATTCACCCCTCCACTTT. It specifies CASSPRTGYNSPLHF.